The 30 T cell receptor beta chains below were found in one sample sequenced in a study of blood T cell repertoires in COVID-19. Sequencing used immunoSEQ multiplex PCR; TCRdb keeps in-frame clones, though not all of them. The sample lists 270,000 or so clones, 75% to 90% seen once, with roughly 4.5% in the top ten. Sequencing was done on a sample of peripheral blood. These receptors were collected from a woman between 40 and 50 years old who had recovered from COVID-19.

This clone was picked up one time. This chain's CDR3 is CASRIGQSRWGYTF. The CDR3 DNA is TGTGCCAGCAGGATCGGACAGAGCCGCTGGGGCTACACCTTC. The chain joins TRBV28 to TRBJ1-2; D is perhaps TRBD1 (6 bases). The germline V gene encodes CDR1 MDHEN and CDR2 SYDVKM. CDR3 size: 14 residues. Trimming removed 6 bases at V and 8 bases at J, with 19 bases between.

A few counts support this clone. In DNA, the CDR3 is TGTGCCAGCAGCCAAGATTCCCTAGCGGGCCTAAACAATGAGCAGTTCTTC. Translation: CASSQDSLAGLNNEQFF. This sequence joins TRBV3-1 (or the pseudogene TRBV3-2) and TRBJ2-1, with 8 bases identical to TRBD2. Germline values: CDR1 LGHDT, CDR2 YNNKEL (reference sequence). The CDR3 sequence is 17 residues long. The ends lost 0 bases at V and 5 bases at J; junction bases unmatched: 9.

The V gene is TRBV10-2, the J gene TRBJ1-2; a weak D match, TRBD1 (5 bases). V was trimmed by 3 bases and J by 8 bases, leaving 10 bases between them. The CDR3 is 12 amino acids. In germline, CDR1 is WSHSY, CDR2 SAAADI. In nucleotides, the CDR3 is TGCGCCAGCAGTGAAAGGGGTTGGGGCTACACCTTC. As protein: CASSERGWGYTF.

The chain joins TRBV27 to TRBJ2-5; possibly TRBD1 for D (5 bases). The length of the CDR3 is 15 residues. Trimming took 2 bases from V and 4 from J, leaving 14 bases between them. Germline CDR1 is MNHEY and CDR2 is SMNVEV (reference sequence). The CDR3 region has the DNA TGTGCCAGCAGTTTACAGGGCACACGTCCAGAGACCCAGTACTTC. It is translated as CASSLQGTRPETQYF.

This clone was recorded a few times. V is TRBV6-2 or TRBV6-3 and J is TRBJ2-7; D possibly corresponds to TRBD2 (6 bases). V lost 6 bases to trimming and J lost 0 bases, with 6 bases between them. The CDR3 sequence is 12 residues long. The V gene's germline CDR1 is MNHEY and CDR2 SVGEGT. In DNA, the CDR3 is TGTGCCAGCAGCGGGAGCTCCTACGAGCAGTACGTC. This sequence encodes CASSGSSYEQYV.

The J gene is TRBJ1-6, the V gene TRBV18; D possibly corresponds to TRBD1 (5 bases). The CDR3 extends over 14 amino acids. V lost 2 bases to trimming and J lost 4 bases, with 6 bases between them. Looked up from germline, CDR1 is KGHSH and CDR2 is LQKENI. Here the CDR3 DNA reads TGTGCCAGCTCACCAAAGGGGTATAATTCACCCCTCCACTTT. It yields the protein CASSPKGYNSPLHF.

This rearrangement joins TRBV27 to TRBJ1-2; D unclear. V lost 11 bases to trimming and J lost 4 bases, with 14 bases between them. Germline assignment: CDR1 MNHEY and CDR2 SMNVEV (reference sequence). This CDR3 is built from 12 residues. In DNA form, the CDR3 reads TGTGCCTGGAGGCGATCCTTCTATGGCTACACCTTC. Translating it yields CAWRRSFYGYTF.

CDR3 loop: CASSAGGLPSHEQFF. The CDR3 bases are TGTGCCAGCAGCGCCGGTGGACTTCCCTCCCATGAGCAGTTCTTC. The rearrangement uses TRBV7-3 and TRBJ2-1; weak D call: TRBD2 (5 bases). V dropped 5 bases and J dropped 8 bases, with 19 bases sitting between them. Germline CDR1 SGHTA, CDR2 FQGTGA. The CDR3 consists of 15 residues.

The J gene is TRBJ1-2, the V gene TRBV28; 7 bases match TRBD1. Germline V gene lookup returns CDR1 MDHEN and CDR2 SYDVKM. The CDR3 extends over 13 amino acids. V lost 6 bases and J lost 4; bases outside the gene matches: 5. The CDR3 region has the DNA TGTGCCAGCAGGCCTGGGACAGCCTATGGCTACACCTTC. Translation: CASRPGTAYGYTF.

The genes are TRBV5-1 and TRBJ2-5, with a possible D match to TRBD2 (6 bases). Germline assignment: CDR1 SGHRS and CDR2 YFSETQ. Trimming cost V 2 bases and J 5 bases, with 19 bases left between them. The CDR3 contains 16 residues. CDR3: CASSFGGLGRSETQYF. CDR3 coding DNA: TGCGCCAGCAGCTTCGGGGGACTGGGCCGTTCGGAGACCCAGTACTTC.

The chain links TRBV11-3 to TRBJ2-1, with 8 bases aligning to TRBD2. The germline V gene encodes CDR1 SGHNT and CDR2 YENEEA. V lost 5 bases to trimming and J lost 9 bases; unmatched junction nucleotides: 6. This CDR3 spans 13 amino acids. CDR3 residues: CASSDRTSPEQFF. The CDR3 DNA is TGTGCCAGCAGCGACCGGACTAGCCCTGAGCAGTTCTTC.

This clone has just one count. The chain couples TRBV10-3 to TRBJ1-2; TRBD1 matches at 10 bases. J gave up 3 bases and V 4 bases, and 2 bases lay outside the gene matches. The CDR3 spans 14 residues. The germline V gene has CDR1 ENHRY and CDR2 SYGVKD. In DNA, the CDR3 is TGTGCCATCAGTGGGGGGACAGGGGACTATGGCTACACCTTC. Protein product: CAISGGTGDYGYTF.

The chain is built from TRBV19 and TRBJ2-2; 8 nucleotides match TRBD1. The CDR3 runs 14 residues. Trimming at V came to 7 bases and at J to 6 bases, leaving 7 bases not matched to a gene. Germline V gene data show CDR1 as LNHDA and CDR2 as SQIVND (reference sequence). The CDR3 here is CASTTGGDAGELFF. CDR3 DNA sequence: TGTGCCAGTACAACAGGGGGAGACGCCGGGGAGCTGTTTTTT.

This clone was counted a single time. This chain links TRBV3-1 (or the pseudogene TRBV3-2) with TRBJ2-3; 7 positions match TRBD2. Trimming cost V 1 base and J 6 bases; bases outside gene matches: 4. The CDR3 runs 14 residues. The V gene's germline CDR1 is LGHDT and CDR2 YNNKEL (reference sequence). The CDR3 spells CASSQGGGSDTQYF. The DNA of the CDR3 is TGTGCCAGCAGCCAAGGCGGGGGATCTGATACGCAGTATTTT.

The CDR3 region is CASSPSGLGDNEQFF. The CDR3 DNA reads as TGTGCCAGCAGCCCGAGCGGGCTAGGCGACAATGAGCAGTTCTTC. The genes are TRBV5-4 and TRBJ2-1, with D possibly being TRBD2 (6 bases). Deletions cut 4 bases from V and 5 bases from J, with 16 bases between. This CDR3 has 15 amino acids. Germline V gene sequence: CDR1 SGHNT, CDR2 YYREEE (reference sequence).

In DNA form, the CDR3 reads TGTGCCAACTATAGCGGGATAATTAAGACCCAGTACTTC. Its translation is CANYSGIIKTQYF. The chain combines TRBV6-4 with TRBJ2-5; TRBD2 aligns across 8 bases. The germline gives CDR1 MRHNA, CDR2 SNTAGT. This CDR3 spans 13 amino acids. V shed 10 bases, J shed 6 bases, and the junction held 10 bases outside the gene matches.

The rearrangement joins TRBV15 to TRBJ2-1; 7 positions agree with TRBD1. V trimming: 8 bases; J trimming: 7 bases; junction bases outside the gene matches: 14. This CDR3 spans 15 amino acids. Germline CDR1 is LNHNV and CDR2 is YYDKDF (reference sequence). CDR3 in DNA: TGTGCCACCCAAGATACAGGGGTGACGGTAAATGAGCAGTTCTTC. Amino acids: CATQDTGVTVNEQFF.

The V call is TRBV19, the J call TRBJ2-2; TRBD2 might be the D (7 bases). Germline V gene lookup returns CDR1 LNHDA and CDR2 SQIVND (reference sequence). Trimming left V 4 bases short and J 7 bases short, with 19 bases between. The CDR3 has 16 residues. The CDR3 here is CASSTQTGGSIGELFF. The CDR3 coding sequence is TGTGCCAGTAGTACTCAGACGGGGGGCTCTATCGGGGAGCTGTTTTTT.

The chain links TRBV9 to TRBJ2-5; maybe TRBD2 (7 bases). V lost 4 bases and J lost 5, with 15 bases in between. The CDR3 sequence is 14 residues long. The germline CDR1 and CDR2 sequences are SGDLS and YYNGEE. DNA for the CDR3: TGTGCCAGCAGCTTCTCTGGGGGGGCCGAGACCCAGTACTTC. Translation gives CASSFSGGAETQYF.

The chain employs TRBV19 and TRBJ1-3; tentatively, D is TRBD1 (5 bases). CDR1 and CDR2 from the germline V gene are LNHDA and SQIVND (reference sequence). V was trimmed by 4 bases and J by 8 bases, leaving 9 bases between them. The CDR3 contains 12 residues. CDR3 sequence: CASSSGADTIYF. The CDR3 DNA reads TGTGCCAGTAGTAGTGGGGCTGACACCATATATTTT.

The genes are TRBV11-2 and TRBJ2-1; tentatively, D is TRBD1 (5 bases). Germline values: CDR1 SGHAT, CDR2 FQNNGV. This CDR3 is built from 14 residues. V was pared by 3 bases and J by 4 bases, with 10 bases between. The CDR3 bases are TGTGCCAGCAGCTTTGTACAGGAGTACAATGAGCAGTTCTTC. It is translated as CASSFVQEYNEQFF. Variable domain in full (rest from reference TRBV11-2 and TRBJ2-1): EAGVAQSPRYKIIEKRQSVAFWCNPISGHATLYWYQQILGQGPKLLIQFQNNGVVDDSQLPKDRFSAERLKGVDSTLKIQPAKLEDSAVYLCASSFVQEYNEQFFGPGTRLTVL.

The rearrangement joins TRBV4-1 to TRBJ2-7; 13 bases match TRBD2. The CDR3 has 16 amino acids. CDR1 is MGHRA, CDR2 YSYEKL, per germline. The V gene end was trimmed by 5 bases and the J gene end by 4 bases; junction bases not matched to a gene: 8. The DNA for the CDR3 is TGCGCCAGCAGCTCATTAGGGACTAGCGGGACTTACGAGCAGTACGTC. It codes for CASSSLGTSGTYEQYV.

The chain is built from TRBV29-1 and TRBJ2-3; maybe TRBD1 (6 bases). V dropped 6 bases and J dropped 2 bases, with 21 bases sitting between them. The CDR3 length is 16 residues. Germline V gives CDR1 SQVTM, CDR2 ANQGSEA. This CDR3 reads CSVAKSWNRATDTQYF. The CDR3 DNA follows: TGCAGCGTCGCTAAATCTTGGAACAGGGCCACAGATACGCAGTATTTT.

The rearrangement joins TRBV10-3 to TRBJ2-7; a weak D match, TRBD1 (5 bases). This CDR3 spans 14 amino acids. CDR1 is ENHRY and CDR2 is SYGVKD in the germline V gene. V dropped 8 bases and J dropped 2 bases, with 16 bases sitting between them. CDR3 protein: CAIPHQDTTYEQYV. CDR3 in DNA: TGTGCCATCCCCCATCAGGACACTACCTACGAGCAGTACGTC.

This clone was observed many times. V is TRBV5-1 and J is TRBJ1-6, with a weak D call TRBD1 (5 bases). V was trimmed by 0 bases and J by 2 bases, leaving 9 bases between them. Germline V lookup: CDR1 SGHRS, CDR2 YFSETQ. The CDR3 is 16 residues long. The CDR3: CASSLDRWTYNSPLHF. The CDR3 DNA reads TGCGCCAGCAGCTTGGACAGGTGGACCTATAATTCACCCCTCCACTTT. The full variable domain, completed using reference TRBV5-1 and TRBJ1-6, is KAGVTQTPRYLIKTRGQQVTLSCSPISGHRSVSWYQQTPGQGLQFLFEYFSETQRNKGNFPGRFSGRQFSNSRSEMNVSTLELGDSALYLCASSLDRWTYNSPLHFGNGTRLTVT.

This chain connects TRBV11-2 to TRBJ1-4; D may be TRBD1 (5 bases). CDR3 length equals 14 residues. Germline CDR1 is SGHAT and CDR2 is FQNNGV. Trimming took 5 bases from V and 3 from J, leaving 10 bases between them. CDR3 in DNA: TGTGCCAGCAGCCCCGGGGGGTCTAATGAAAAACTGTTTTTT. Translated: CASSPGGSNEKLFF.

The chain couples TRBV5-4 to TRBJ2-1; TRBD1 is a possible D gene (7 bases). The CDR3 sequence is 16 residues long. Germline lookup yields CDR1 SGHNT and CDR2 YYREEE (reference sequence). V lost 0 bases to trimming and J lost 9 bases, with 19 bases between them. This CDR3 is CASSLGGDSSFSEQFF. DNA of the CDR3: TGTGCCAGCAGCTTGGGGGGGGACAGCTCGTTCAGTGAGCAGTTCTTC.

CDR3 sequence: CSVEAGLGTEAFF. DNA for the CDR3: TGCAGCGTTGAGGCGGGGTTGGGCACTGAAGCTTTCTTT. This sequence joins TRBV29-1 and TRBJ1-1; D not resolved. Germline CDR1 is SQVTM and CDR2 is ANQGSEA. The ends were cut back, 3 bases at V and 4 bases at J, with 12 bases in the middle. The CDR3 runs to 13 residues.

The chain recombines TRBV7-7 with TRBJ2-2, with D possibly matching TRBD1 (5 bases). The CDR3 has 16 amino acids. CDR1 is SSHAT and CDR2 is FNYEAQ in the germline V gene (reference sequence). The germline V and J ends were trimmed by 2 bases and 7 bases, with 17 bases remaining between them. The CDR3 nucleotides read TGTGCCAGCAGCTTACCCCCCAGGGTTTACATCGGGGAGCTGTTTTTT. Its translation: CASSLPPRVYIGELFF. The whole variable domain, filled in from reference TRBV7-7 and TRBJ2-2, reads GAGVSQSPRYKVTKRGQDVTLRCDPISSHATLYWYQQALGQGPEFLTYFNYEAQPDKSGLPSDRFSAERPEGSISTLTIQRTEQRDSAMYRCASSLPPRVYIGELFFGEGSRLTVL.

CDR3 loop: CASSLQVTYNSPLHF. In DNA, the CDR3 is TGCGCCAGCAGCTTACAGGTGACTTATAATTCACCCCTCCACTTT. The chain carries TRBV5-1 and TRBJ1-6; maybe TRBD1 (5 bases). V lost 2 bases and J lost 4, with 10 bases in between. Germline-derived CDR1 and CDR2 are SGHRS and YFSETQ. The CDR3 is 15 residues long.